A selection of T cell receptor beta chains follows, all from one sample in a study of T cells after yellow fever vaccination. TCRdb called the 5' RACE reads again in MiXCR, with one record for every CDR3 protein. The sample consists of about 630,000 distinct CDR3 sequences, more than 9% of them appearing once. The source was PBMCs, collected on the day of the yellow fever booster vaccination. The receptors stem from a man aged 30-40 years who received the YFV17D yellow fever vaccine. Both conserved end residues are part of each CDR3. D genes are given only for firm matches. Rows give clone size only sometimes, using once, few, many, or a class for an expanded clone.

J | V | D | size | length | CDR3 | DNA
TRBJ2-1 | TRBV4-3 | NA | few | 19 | CASSQEIRRTTGENNEQFF | TGCGCCAGCAGCCAAGAAATTAGGCGCACGACGGGAGAAAACAATGAGCAGTTCTTC
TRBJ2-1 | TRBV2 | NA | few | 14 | CASSDASGYNEQFF | TGTGCCAGCAGTGATGCCAGCGGATACAATGAGCAGTTCTTC
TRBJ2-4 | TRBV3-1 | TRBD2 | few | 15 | CASSYHPGRVDIQYF | TGTGCCAGCAGCTATCATCCCGGGAGGGTGGACATTCAGTACTTC
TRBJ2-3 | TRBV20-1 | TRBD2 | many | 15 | CSAPRVAGVSDTQYF | TGCAGTGCCCCAAGGGTCGCGGGAGTTTCAGATACGCAGTATTTT
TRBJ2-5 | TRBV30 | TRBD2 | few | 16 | CAWMTKSGSRGETQYF | TGTGCCTGGATGACTAAAAGCGGGAGTCGAGGAGAGACCCAGTACTTC
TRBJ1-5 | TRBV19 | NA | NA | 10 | CASIWQPQHF | TGTGCCAGTATTTGGCAGCCCCAGCATTTT
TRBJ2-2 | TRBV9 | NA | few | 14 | CASRAPRSTGELFF | TGTGCCAGCAGGGCCCCGCGGAGCACCGGGGAGCTGTTTTTT
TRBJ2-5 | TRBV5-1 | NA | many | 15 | CASSPTPSNSETQYF | TGCGCCAGCAGCCCGACGCCATCGAACTCAGAGACCCAGTACTTC
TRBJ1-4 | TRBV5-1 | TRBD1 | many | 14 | CASSEGQGGEKLFF | TGCGCCAGCAGCGAAGGACAGGGTGGTGAAAAACTGTTTTTT
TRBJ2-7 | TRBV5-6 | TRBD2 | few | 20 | CASSRLTRLWTSGRLYEQYF | TGTGCCAGCAGCCGACTAACACGACTCTGGACTAGCGGGAGGCTATACGAGCAGTACTTC
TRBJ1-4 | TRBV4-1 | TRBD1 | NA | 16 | CASKPGGALTNEKLFF | TGCGCCAGCAAACCAGGGGGCGCTTTGACTAATGAAAAACTGTTTTTT
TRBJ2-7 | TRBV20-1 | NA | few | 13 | CSAKSAVDYEQYF | TGCAGTGCCAAGTCGGCGGTCGACTACGAGCAGTACTTC
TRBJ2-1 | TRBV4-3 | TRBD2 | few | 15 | CASSQGSGRLNEQFF | TGCGCCAGCAGCCAAGGTAGCGGGAGGCTCAATGAGCAGTTCTTC
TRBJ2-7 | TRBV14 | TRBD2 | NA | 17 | CASSQHRPSGRGYEQYF | TGTGCCAGCAGCCAACACCGACCCAGCGGGAGGGGTTACGAGCAGTACTTC
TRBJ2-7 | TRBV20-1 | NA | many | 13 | CSVSKGGSYEQYF | TGCAGTGTTTCAAAGGGGGGGTCCTACGAGCAGTACTTC
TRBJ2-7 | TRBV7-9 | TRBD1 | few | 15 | CASSPRDRDSYEQYF | TGTGCCAGCAGCCCCCGGGACAGGGACTCCTACGAGCAGTACTTC
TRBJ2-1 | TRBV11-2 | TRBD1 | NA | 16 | CASSPHPGQRYAQQFF | TGTGCCAGCAGCCCCCACCCGGGACAGAGATACGCCCAGCAGTTCTTC
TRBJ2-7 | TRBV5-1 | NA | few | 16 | CASSLTGTASSYEQYF | TGCGCCAGCAGCTTAACCGGGACGGCAAGCTCCTACGAGCAGTACTTC
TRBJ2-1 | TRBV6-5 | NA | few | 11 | CASSYGTQQFF | TGTGCCAGCAGTTATGGTACACAGCAGTTCTTC
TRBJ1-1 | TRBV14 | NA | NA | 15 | CASSQDMTGNTEAFF | TGTGCCAGCAGCCAAGATATGACAGGGAACACTGAAGCTTTCTTT
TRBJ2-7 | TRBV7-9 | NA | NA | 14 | CASSFNGSLNEQYF | TGTGCCAGCAGCTTTAATGGTTCTCTGAACGAGCAGTACTTC
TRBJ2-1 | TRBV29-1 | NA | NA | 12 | CSVCVQTNEQFF | TGCAGCGTTTGTGTGCAAACCAATGAGCAGTTCTTC